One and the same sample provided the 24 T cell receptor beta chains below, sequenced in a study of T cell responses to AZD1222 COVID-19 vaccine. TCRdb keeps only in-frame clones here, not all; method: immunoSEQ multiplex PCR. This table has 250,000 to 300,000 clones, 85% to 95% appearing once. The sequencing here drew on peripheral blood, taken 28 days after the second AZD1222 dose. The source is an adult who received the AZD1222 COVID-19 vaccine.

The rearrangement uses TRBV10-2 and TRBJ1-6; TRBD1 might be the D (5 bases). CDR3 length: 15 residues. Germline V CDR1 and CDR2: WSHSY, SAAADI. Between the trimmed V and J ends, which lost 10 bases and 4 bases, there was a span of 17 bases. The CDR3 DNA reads TGCGCCACCTCAATTGGGGGACTTTATAATTCACCCCTCCACTTT. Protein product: CATSIGGLYNSPLHF.

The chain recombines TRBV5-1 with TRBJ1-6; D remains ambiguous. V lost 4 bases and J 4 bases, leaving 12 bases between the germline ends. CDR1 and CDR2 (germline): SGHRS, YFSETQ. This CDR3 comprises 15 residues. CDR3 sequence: CASSQTPGYNSPLHF. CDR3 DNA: TGCGCCAGCAGCCAAACTCCTGGGTATAATTCACCCCTCCACTTT. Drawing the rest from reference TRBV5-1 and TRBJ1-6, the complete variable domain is KAGVTQTPRYLIKTRGQQVTLSCSPISGHRSVSWYQQTPGQGLQFLFEYFSETQRNKGNFPGRFSGRQFSNSRSEMNVSTLELGDSALYLCASSQTPGYNSPLHFGNGTRLTVT.

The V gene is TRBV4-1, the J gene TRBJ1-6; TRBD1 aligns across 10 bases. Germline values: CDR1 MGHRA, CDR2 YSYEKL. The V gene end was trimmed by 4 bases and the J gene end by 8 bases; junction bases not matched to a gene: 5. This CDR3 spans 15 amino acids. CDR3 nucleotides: TGCGCCAGCAGCCCGAGGGACAGGGGTGATTCACCCCTCCACTTT. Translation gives CASSPRDRGDSPLHF.

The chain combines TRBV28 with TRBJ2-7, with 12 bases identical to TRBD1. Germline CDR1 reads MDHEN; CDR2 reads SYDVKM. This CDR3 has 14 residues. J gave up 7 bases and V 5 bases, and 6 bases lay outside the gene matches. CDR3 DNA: TGTGCCAGCAGTACGGGACAGGGGGCGGGAGAGCAGTACTTC. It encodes CASSTGQGAGEQYF.

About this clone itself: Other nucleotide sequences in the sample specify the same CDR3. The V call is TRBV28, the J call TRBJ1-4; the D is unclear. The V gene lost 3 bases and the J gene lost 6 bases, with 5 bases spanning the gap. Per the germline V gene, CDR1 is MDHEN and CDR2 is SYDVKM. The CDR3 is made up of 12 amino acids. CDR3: CASSLGYEKLFF. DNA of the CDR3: TGTGCCAGCAGTTTGGGATATGAAAAACTGTTTTTT.

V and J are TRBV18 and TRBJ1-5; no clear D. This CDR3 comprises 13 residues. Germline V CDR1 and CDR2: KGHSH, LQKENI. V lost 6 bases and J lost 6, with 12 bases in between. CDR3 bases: TGTGCCAGCTCGGACTCACTAGGTCAGCCCCAGCATTTT. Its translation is CASSDSLGQPQHF.

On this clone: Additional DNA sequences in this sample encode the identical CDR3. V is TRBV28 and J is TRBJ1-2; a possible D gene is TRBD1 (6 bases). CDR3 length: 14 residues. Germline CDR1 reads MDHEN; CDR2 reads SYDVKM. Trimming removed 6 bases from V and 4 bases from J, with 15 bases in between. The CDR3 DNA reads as TGTGCCAGCAGCCTGGGGGGGCAGGGCTATGGCTACACCTTC. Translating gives CASSLGGQGYGYTF.

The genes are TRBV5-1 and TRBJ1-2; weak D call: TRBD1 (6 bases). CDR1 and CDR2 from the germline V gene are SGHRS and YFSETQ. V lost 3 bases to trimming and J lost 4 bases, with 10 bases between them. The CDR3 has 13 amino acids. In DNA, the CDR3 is TGCGCCAGCAGCTCCAGGGGATCCTATGGCTACACCTTC. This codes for CASSSRGSYGYTF. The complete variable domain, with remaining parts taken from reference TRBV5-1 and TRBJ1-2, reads KAGVTQTPRYLIKTRGQQVTLSCSPISGHRSVSWYQQTPGQGLQFLFEYFSETQRNKGNFPGRFSGRQFSNSRSEMNVSTLELGDSALYLCASSSRGSYGYTFGSGTRLTVV.

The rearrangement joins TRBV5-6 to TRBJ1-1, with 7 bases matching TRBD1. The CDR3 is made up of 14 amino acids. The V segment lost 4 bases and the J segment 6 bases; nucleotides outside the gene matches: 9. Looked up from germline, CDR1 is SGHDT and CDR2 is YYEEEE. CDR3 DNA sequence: TGTGCCAGCAGCAGACGGACAGGAATGGCTGAAGCTTTCTTT. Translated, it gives CASSRRTGMAEAFF.

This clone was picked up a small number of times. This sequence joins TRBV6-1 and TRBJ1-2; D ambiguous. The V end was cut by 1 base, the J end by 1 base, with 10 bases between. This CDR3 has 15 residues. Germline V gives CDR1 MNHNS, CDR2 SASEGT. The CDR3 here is CASSEVVEGNYGYTF. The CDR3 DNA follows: TGTGCCAGCAGTGAAGTTGTGGAGGGTAACTATGGCTACACCTTC.

The DNA of the CDR3 is TGTGCCAGCAGTTTAACAGGGAGTGGCTACACCTTC. It translates to CASSLTGSGYTF. The chain uses TRBV28 and TRBJ1-2, with a possible D match to TRBD1 (6 bases). Germline lookup yields CDR1 MDHEN and CDR2 SYDVKM. The CDR3 runs 12 residues. Trimming cost V 2 bases and J 7 bases, with 8 bases left between them.

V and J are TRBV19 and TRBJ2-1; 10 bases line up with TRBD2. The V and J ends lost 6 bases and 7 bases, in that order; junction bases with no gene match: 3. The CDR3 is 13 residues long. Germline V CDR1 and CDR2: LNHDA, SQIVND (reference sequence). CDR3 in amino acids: CASRGTSVNEQFF. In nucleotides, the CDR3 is TGTGCCAGTAGGGGGACTAGCGTTAATGAGCAGTTCTTC.

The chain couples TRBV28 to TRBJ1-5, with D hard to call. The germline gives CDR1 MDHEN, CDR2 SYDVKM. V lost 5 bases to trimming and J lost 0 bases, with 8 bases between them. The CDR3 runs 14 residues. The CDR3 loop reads CASSNSYSNQPQHF. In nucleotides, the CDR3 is TGTGCCAGCAGTAACAGCTATAGCAATCAGCCCCAGCATTTT.

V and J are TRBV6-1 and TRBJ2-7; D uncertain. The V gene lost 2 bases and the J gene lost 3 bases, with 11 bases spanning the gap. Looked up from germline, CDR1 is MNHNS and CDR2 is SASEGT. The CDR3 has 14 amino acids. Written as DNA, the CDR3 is TGTGCCAGCAGTGAATTTGGTCGGAGCTACGAGCAGTACTTC. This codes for CASSEFGRSYEQYF.

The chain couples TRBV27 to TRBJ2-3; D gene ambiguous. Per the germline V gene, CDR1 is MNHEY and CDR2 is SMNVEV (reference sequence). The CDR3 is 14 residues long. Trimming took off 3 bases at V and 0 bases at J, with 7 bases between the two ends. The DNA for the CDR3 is TGTGCCAGCAGTTTGGGGTTTAGCACAGATACGCAGTATTTT. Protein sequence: CASSLGFSTDTQYF.

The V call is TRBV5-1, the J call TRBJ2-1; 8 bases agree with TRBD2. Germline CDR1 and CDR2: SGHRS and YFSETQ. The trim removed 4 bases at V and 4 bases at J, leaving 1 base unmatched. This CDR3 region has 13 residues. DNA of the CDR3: TGCGCCAGCAGCCGGGAGGGGTACAATGAGCAGTTCTTC. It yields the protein CASSREGYNEQFF. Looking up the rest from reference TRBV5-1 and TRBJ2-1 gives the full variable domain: KAGVTQTPRYLIKTRGQQVTLSCSPISGHRSVSWYQQTPGQGLQFLFEYFSETQRNKGNFPGRFSGRQFSNSRSEMNVSTLELGDSALYLCASSREGYNEQFFGPGTRLTVL.

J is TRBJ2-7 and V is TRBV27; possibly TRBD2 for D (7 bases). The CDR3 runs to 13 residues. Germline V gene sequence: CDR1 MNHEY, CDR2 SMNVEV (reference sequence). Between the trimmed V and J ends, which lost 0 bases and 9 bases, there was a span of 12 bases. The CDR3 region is CASSLSSGEGQYF. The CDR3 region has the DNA TGTGCCAGCAGTTTATCATCAGGGGAGGGGCAGTACTTC.

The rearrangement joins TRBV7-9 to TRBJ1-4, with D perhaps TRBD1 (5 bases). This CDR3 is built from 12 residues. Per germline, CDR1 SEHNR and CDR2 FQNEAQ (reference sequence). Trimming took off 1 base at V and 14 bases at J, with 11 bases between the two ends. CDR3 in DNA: TGTGCCAGCAGCTTAGTACCTGGGGGTCTGTTTTTT. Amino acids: CASSLVPGGLFF.

The CDR3 is CASSPTGTSGGNEQFF. The CDR3 coding sequence is TGTGCCAGCAGCCCTACCGGGACTAGCGGCGGCAATGAGCAGTTCTTC. V usage is TRBV7-3 and J usage is TRBJ2-1; 11 nucleotides line up with TRBD2. This CDR3 is built from 16 residues. Germline CDR1 SGHTA, CDR2 FQGTGA. Unmatched junction bases numbered 9, after V lost 5 bases and J lost 6 bases.

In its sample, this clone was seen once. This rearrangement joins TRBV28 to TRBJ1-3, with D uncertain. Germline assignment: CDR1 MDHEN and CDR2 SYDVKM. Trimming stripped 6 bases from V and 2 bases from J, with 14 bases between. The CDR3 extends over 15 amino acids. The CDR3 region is CASSLGSAPGNTIYF. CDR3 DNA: TGTGCCAGCAGCTTGGGGTCGGCCCCTGGAAACACCATATATTTT.

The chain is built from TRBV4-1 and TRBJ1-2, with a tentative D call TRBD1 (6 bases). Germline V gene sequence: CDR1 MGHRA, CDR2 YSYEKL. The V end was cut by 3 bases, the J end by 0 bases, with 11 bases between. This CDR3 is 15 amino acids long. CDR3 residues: CASSHRTATNYGYTF. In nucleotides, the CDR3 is TGCGCCAGCAGCCACAGGACAGCGACTAACTATGGCTACACCTTC.

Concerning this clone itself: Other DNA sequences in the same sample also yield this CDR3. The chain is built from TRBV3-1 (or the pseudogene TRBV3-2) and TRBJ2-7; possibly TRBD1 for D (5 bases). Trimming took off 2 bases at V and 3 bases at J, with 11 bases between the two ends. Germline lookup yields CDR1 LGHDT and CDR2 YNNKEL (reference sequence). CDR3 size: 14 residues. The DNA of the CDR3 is TGTGCCAGCAGCCAACAGGGTAGTAGCTACGAGCAGTACTTC. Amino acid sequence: CASSQQGSSYEQYF.

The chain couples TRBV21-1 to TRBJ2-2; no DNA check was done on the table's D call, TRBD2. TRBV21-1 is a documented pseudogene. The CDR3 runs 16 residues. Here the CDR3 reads CASSLPAGGWTGELFF. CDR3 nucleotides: TGTGCCAGCAGCCTTCCCGCCGGGGGTTGGACCGGGGAGCTGTTTTTT.

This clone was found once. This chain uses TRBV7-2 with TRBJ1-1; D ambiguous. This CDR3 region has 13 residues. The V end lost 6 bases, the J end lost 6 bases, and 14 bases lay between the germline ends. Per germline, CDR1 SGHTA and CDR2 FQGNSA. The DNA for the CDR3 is TGTGCCAGCAGTATAGTGGGCAGCGCTGAAGCTTTCTTT. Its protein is CASSIVGSAEAFF.